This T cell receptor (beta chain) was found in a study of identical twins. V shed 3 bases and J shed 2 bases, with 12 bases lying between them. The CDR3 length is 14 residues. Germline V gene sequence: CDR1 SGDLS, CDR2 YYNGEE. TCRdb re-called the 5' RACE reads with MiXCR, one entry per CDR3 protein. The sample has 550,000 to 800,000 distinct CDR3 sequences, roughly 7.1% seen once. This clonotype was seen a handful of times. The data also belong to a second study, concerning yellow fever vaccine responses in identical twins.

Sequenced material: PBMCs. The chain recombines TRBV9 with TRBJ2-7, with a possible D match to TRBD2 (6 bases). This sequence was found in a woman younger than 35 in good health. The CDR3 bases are TGTGCCAGCAGCGATCCGGGACTGACCTACGAGCAGTACTTC. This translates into CASSDPGLTYEQYF.